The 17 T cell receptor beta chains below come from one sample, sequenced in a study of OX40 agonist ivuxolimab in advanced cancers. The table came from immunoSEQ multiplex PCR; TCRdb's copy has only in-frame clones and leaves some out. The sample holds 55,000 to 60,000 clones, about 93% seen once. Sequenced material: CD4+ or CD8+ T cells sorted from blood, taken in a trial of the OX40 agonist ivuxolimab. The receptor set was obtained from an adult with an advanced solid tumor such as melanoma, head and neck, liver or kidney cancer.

CDR3 sequence: CASSFFQQLTTNEKLFF. The CDR3 DNA follows: TGTGCCAGCAGTTTCTTTCAGCAATTGACAACTAATGAAAAACTGTTTTTT. V gene TRBV28 combines with J gene TRBJ1-4; D is ambiguous. Germline values: CDR1 MDHEN, CDR2 SYDVKM. The V and J ends lost 3 bases and 0 bases respectively, with 14 bases between them. This CDR3 contains 17 residues.

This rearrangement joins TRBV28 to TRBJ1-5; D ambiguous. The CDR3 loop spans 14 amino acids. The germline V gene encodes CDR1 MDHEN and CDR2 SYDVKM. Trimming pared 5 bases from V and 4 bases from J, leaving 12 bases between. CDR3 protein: CASSKRYENQPQHF. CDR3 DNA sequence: TGTGCCAGCAGTAAGAGGTATGAAAATCAGCCCCAGCATTTT.

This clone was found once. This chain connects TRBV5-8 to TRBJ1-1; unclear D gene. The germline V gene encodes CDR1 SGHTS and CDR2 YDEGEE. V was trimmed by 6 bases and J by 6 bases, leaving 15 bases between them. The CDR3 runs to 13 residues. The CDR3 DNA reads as TGTGCCAGCAACCTCAGGACCAGCGCTGAAGCTTTCTTT. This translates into CASNLRTSAEAFF.

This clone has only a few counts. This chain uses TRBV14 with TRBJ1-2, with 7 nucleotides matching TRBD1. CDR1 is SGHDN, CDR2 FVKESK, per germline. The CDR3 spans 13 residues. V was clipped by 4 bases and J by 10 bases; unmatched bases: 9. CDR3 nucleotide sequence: TGTGCCAGCAGCCCAGGGGGTCTACTGCCCTACACCTTC. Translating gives CASSPGGLLPYTF.

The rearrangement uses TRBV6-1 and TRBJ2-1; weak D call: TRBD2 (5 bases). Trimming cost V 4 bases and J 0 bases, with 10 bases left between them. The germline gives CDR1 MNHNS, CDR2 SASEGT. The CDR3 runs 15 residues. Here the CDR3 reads CASSVPADSYNEQFF. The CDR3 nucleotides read TGTGCCAGCAGTGTCCCAGCGGACTCCTACAATGAGCAGTTCTTC.

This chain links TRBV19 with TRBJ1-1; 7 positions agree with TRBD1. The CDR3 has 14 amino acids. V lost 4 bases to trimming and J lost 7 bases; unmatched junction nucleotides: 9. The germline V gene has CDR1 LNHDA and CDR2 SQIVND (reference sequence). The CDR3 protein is CASSTRTGLFEAFF. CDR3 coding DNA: TGTGCCAGTAGTACCCGGACAGGTCTTTTTGAAGCTTTCTTT.

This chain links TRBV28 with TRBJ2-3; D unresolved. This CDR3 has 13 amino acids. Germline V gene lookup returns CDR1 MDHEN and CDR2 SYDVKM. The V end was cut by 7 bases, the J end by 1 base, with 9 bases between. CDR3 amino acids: CASNPVRTDTQYF. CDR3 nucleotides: TGTGCCAGCAACCCGGTCCGCACAGATACGCAGTATTTT.

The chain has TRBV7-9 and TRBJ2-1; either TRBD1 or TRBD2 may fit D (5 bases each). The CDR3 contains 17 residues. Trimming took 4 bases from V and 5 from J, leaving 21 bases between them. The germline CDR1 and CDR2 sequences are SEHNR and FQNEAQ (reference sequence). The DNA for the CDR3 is TGTGCCAGCAGCTACTTTAATATAGCGTTCAGGGACAATGAGCAGTTCTTC. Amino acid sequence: CASSYFNIAFRDNEQFF.

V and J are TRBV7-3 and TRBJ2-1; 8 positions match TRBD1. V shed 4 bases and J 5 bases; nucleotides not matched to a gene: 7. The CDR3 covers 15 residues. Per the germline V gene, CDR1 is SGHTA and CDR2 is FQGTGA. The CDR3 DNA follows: TGTGCCAGCAGCTACGGGACAGGTCCTAACAATGAGCAGTTCTTC. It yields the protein CASSYGTGPNNEQFF.

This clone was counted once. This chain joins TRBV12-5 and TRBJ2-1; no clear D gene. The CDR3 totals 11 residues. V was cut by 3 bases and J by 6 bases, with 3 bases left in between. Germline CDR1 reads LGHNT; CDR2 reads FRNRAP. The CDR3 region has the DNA TGTGCTAGTGGTTTCGGCAATGAGCAGTTCTTC. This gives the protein CASGFGNEQFF.

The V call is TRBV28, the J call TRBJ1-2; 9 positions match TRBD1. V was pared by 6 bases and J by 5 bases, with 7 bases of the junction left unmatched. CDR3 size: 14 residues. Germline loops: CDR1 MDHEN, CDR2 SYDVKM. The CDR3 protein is CASRYPGQGYGYTF. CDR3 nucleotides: TGTGCCAGCAGGTACCCGGGACAGGGATATGGCTACACCTTC.

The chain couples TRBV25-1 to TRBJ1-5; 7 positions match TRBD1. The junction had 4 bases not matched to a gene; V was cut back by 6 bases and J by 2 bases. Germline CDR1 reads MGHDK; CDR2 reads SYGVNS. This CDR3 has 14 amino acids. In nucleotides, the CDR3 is TGTGCCAGCAGCCCCACAGGGGGCAATCAGCCCCAGCATTTT. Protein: CASSPTGGNQPQHF.

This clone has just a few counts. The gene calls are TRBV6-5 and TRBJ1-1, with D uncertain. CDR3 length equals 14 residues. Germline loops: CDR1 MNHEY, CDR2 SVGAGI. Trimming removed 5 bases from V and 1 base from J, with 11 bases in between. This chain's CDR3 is CASSVTGENTEAFF. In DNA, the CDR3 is TGTGCCAGCAGTGTTACCGGGGAGAACACTGAAGCTTTCTTT.

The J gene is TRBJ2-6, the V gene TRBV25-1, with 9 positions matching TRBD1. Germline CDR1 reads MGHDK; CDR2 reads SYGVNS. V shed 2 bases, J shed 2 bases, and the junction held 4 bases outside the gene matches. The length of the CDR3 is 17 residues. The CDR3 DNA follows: TGTGCCAGCAGTGAAGAACAGGGGGCTGCTGGGGCCAACGTCCTGACTTTC. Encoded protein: CASSEEQGAAGANVLTF.

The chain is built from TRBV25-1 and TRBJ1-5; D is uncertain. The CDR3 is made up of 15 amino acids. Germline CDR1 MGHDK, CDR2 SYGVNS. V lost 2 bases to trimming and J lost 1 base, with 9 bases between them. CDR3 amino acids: CASSEGQLSNQPQHF. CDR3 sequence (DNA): TGTGCCAGCAGTGAAGGGCAGCTAAGCAATCAGCCCCAGCATTTT.

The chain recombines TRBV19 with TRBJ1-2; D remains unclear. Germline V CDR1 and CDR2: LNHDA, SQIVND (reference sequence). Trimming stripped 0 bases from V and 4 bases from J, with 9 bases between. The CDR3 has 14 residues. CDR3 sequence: CASSIDGEIYGYTF. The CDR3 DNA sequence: TGTGCCAGTAGTATAGATGGGGAGATCTATGGCTACACCTTC.

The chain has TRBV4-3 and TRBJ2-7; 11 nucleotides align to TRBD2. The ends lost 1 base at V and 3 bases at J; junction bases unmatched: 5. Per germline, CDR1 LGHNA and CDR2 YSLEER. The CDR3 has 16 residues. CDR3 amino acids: CASSQVLAGEDYEQYF. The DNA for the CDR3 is TGCGCCAGCAGCCAAGTACTAGCGGGAGAGGACTACGAGCAGTACTTC.